A selection of T cell receptor beta chains follows, all from one sample in a study of cytomegalovirus exposure and HLA in healthy donors. Assay: immunoSEQ multiplex PCR; the TCRdb copy retains only in-frame clones and omits some. The sample consists of about 200,000 clones, around 86% of them appearing once. The sequenced sample was PBMCs. These receptors were taken from a middle-aged woman in good health and CMV-seronegative. Each CDR3 is given with its conserved first and last residue. Each record gives: J gene, V gene, D gene, clone size, CDR3 protein, CDR3 DNA. The D gene is left open where the match is weak. Expanded clones are given a class, and other clones once, few, many or no size at all.

j_gene: TRBJ2-2; v_gene: TRBV7-3; d_gene: TRBD1; abundance: -; CDR3aa: CASSKTGVAGELFF; CDR3nt: TGTGCCAGCAGCAAGACAGGGGTGGCCGGGGAGCTGTTTTTT
j_gene: TRBJ2-7; v_gene: TRBV10-1; d_gene: -; abundance: -; CDR3aa: CASRAWGPDEQYF; CDR3nt: TGCGCCAGCAGGGCATGGGGGCCCGACGAGCAGTACTTC
j_gene: TRBJ2-6; v_gene: TRBV7-9; d_gene: TRBD2; abundance: -; CDR3aa: CASSKREYGANVLTF; CDR3nt: TGTGCCAGCAGCAAGCGGGAGTATGGGGCCAATGTCCTGACTTTC
j_gene: TRBJ2-7; v_gene: TRBV7-9; d_gene: TRBD1; abundance: -; CDR3aa: CSSSSSGTGMGEQYF; CDR3nt: TGTTCCAGCAGCTCTTCCGGGACAGGGATGGGCGAGCAGTACTTC
j_gene: TRBJ1-5; v_gene: TRBV15; d_gene: TRBD1; abundance: -; CDR3aa: CATSRMTGVNQPQHF; CDR3nt: TGTGCCACCAGCAGAATGACAGGGGTGAATCAGCCCCAGCATTTT
j_gene: TRBJ1-1; v_gene: TRBV30; d_gene: -; abundance: -; CDR3aa: CAWSDRRGVNTEAFF; CDR3nt: TGTGCCTGGAGTGACCGTCGCGGGGTTAACACTGAAGCTTTCTTT
j_gene: TRBJ1-2; v_gene: TRBV10-3; d_gene: -; abundance: -; CDR3aa: CAIAYAGPGESTF; CDR3nt: TGTGCCATTGCCTACGCCGGGCCAGGGGAGAGCACCTTC
j_gene: TRBJ2-3; v_gene: TRBV5-1; d_gene: -; abundance: once; CDR3aa: CATSRGTDTQYF; CDR3nt: TGCGCCACCTCTCGGGGGACAGATACGCAGTATTTT
j_gene: TRBJ1-1; v_gene: TRBV5-1; d_gene: -; abundance: -; CDR3aa: CASSPLGWFEGTEAFF; CDR3nt: TGCGCCAGCAGCCCCCTCGGGTGGTTTGAAGGTACTGAAGCTTTCTTT
j_gene: TRBJ2-3; v_gene: TRBV30; d_gene: -; abundance: -; CDR3aa: CAWSPPVLRSADTQYF; CDR3nt: TGTGCCTGGAGCCCACCCGTTCTCAGGTCCGCAGATACGCAGTATTTT
j_gene: TRBJ2-1; v_gene: TRBV18; d_gene: -; abundance: -; CDR3aa: CASSALDVSEQFF; CDR3nt: TGTGCCAGCTCAGCGCTAGATGTCAGTGAGCAGTTCTTC